Listed below are T cell receptor beta chains from one sample, sequenced in a study of technical replicates of blood from a handful of donors. TCRdb keeps only in-frame clones here, not all; method: immunoSEQ multiplex PCR. The sample lists about 90,000 clones; 85% to 95% were seen once. Sequenced material: T cells isolated from PBMCs. These TCRs come from a human donor in good health. The CDR3 runs from the conserved cysteine through the conserved F or W. A D gene is named only where the DNA matches it firmly.

CASRRSLAEAFF,TRBJ1-1,TRBV28,-
CASSLVATGDGYTF,TRBJ1-2,TRBV7-8,TRBD1
CASSLSLVNTYGYTF,TRBJ1-2,TRBV28,-
CASSFSGGNTGELFF,TRBJ2-2,TRBV7-6,TRBD2
CASSFGTARHSPLHF,TRBJ1-6,TRBV28,TRBD1
CASSYSAGTNEKLFF,TRBJ1-4,TRBV6-5,-
CASSSLVPSGLAAYEQYF,TRBJ2-7,TRBV5-6,TRBD2
CASSLGLAASTDTQYF,TRBJ2-3,TRBV5-1,TRBD2
CASSDGTGGTDTQYF,TRBJ2-3,TRBV2,TRBD2
CASSVGLAGDGRETQYF,TRBJ2-5,TRBV10-1,TRBD2
CASSDSEAFF,TRBJ1-1,TRBV2,-
CASRGRTGANVLTF,TRBJ2-6,TRBV6-5,-
CASSLPPQGQDSPLHF,TRBJ1-6,TRBV5-6,TRBD1
CASSFQVDEQFF,TRBJ2-1,TRBV5-6,-
CASSGRGGLETQYF,TRBJ2-5,TRBV2,TRBD2
CASRVQGSGQPQHF,TRBJ1-5,TRBV6-1,-
CAIGDGSSGANVLTF,TRBJ2-6,TRBV6-5,-
CASRLRQGANYGYTF,TRBJ1-2,TRBV5-4,TRBD1
CASSPIYSYNEQFF,TRBJ2-1,TRBV19,-
CASSVETATEAFF,TRBJ1-1,TRBV9,-
CASSPKITNRQETQYF,TRBJ2-5,TRBV18,-
CASSSTGAGYSYEQYF,TRBJ2-7,TRBV11-3,-
CASSDRTGSYEQYF,TRBJ2-7,TRBV10-2,TRBD1
CASAPPGQPQHF,TRBJ1-5,TRBV6-5,-
CASSPGGGTYEQYF,TRBJ2-7,TRBV7-3,TRBD2
CASTYLGPGGQPQHF,TRBJ1-5,TRBV28,-
CASSLEAGAYGYTF,TRBJ1-2,TRBV5-1,-
CASSLGQGRYNEQFF,TRBJ2-1,TRBV11-2,TRBD1
CASSLRGQGLGTEAFF,TRBJ1-1,TRBV5-5,TRBD1
CASSPVGEARFSAGYTF,TRBJ1-2,TRBV18,-
CASSPQTDTQYF,TRBJ2-3,TRBV7-8,-
CASSLTGGYTDTQYF,TRBJ2-3,TRBV11-2,TRBD2
CASSRTGDQPQHF,TRBJ1-5,TRBV5-6,TRBD1
CASSLSPGTSGRYNEQFF,TRBJ2-1,TRBV28,TRBD2
CASSFLQGGGYTF,TRBJ1-2,TRBV27,TRBD1
CASSFYRSEMNTEAFF,TRBJ1-1,TRBV5-1,-
CASNPPAGPRPEQYF,TRBJ2-7,TRBV2,TRBD2
CSVGLAVTDTQYF,TRBJ2-3,TRBV29-1,TRBD2
CASSPGTGAGYTF,TRBJ1-2,TRBV9,TRBD1
CSVEFGGGTYEQYF,TRBJ2-7,TRBV29-1,-
CASSIKGAHGYTF,TRBJ1-2,TRBV19,TRBD1
CASSKSYEESTEAFF,TRBJ1-1,TRBV21-1,-
CASSLDPDKANTEAFF,TRBJ1-1,TRBV7-9,-
CASSPRETQYF,TRBJ2-5,TRBV7-9,-
CASSPFGRDRRNTGELFF,TRBJ2-2,TRBV18,-
CASSVGVKDNGYTF,TRBJ1-2,TRBV9,-
CASSLAPDSGNTIYF,TRBJ1-3,TRBV27,-
CASSGQSNSHYGYTF,TRBJ1-2,TRBV6-5,TRBD1
CANSKREGWEQFF,TRBJ2-1,TRBV11-2,TRBD2
CASNTGVATNEKLFF,TRBJ1-4,TRBV5-1,TRBD1
CASSLLDRPYNEQFF,TRBJ2-1,TRBV5-4,TRBD1
CASGGGLANTGELFF,TRBJ2-2,TRBV10-1,TRBD2
CASSLAPGREGTDTQYF,TRBJ2-3,TRBV5-1,TRBD2
CASATGGPGELFF,TRBJ2-2,TRBV12-5,-